Sequencing of this T cell receptor beta chain was carried out in a study of CD8 T cells in ankylosing spondylitis. Overall study results and limits: Apparently characteristic of ankylosing spondylitis blood was a TCR beta motif (roughly 8 highly homologous variants). With a CD8+ phenotype, disease-linked clones were relatively rare in peripheral blood.

This clonotype was observed many times. The antigen remains unidentified. TCRdb ran MiXCR on the 5' RACE reads and lists one entry per CDR3 protein. The sample has 150,000 to 200,000 distinct CDR3 sequences, approximately 10% seen once; the top ten hold 25% to 30%. V gave up 0 bases and J gave up 5 bases, with 13 bases separating them. CDR1 DFQATT and CDR2 SNEGSKA come from the germline V gene (reference sequence). The CDR3 contains 14 residues. Sequencing was done on a sample of blood, either unsorted or a sorted T cell fraction (not recorded which). The sequence was collected from a male donor with ankylosing spondylitis or in good health (not recorded which). V is TRBV20-1 and J is TRBJ1-1, with D possibly matching TRBD1 (6 bases). The CDR3 loop reads CSARDWGAETEAFF. The CDR3 DNA reads as TGCAGTGCTAGAGATTGGGGGGCGGAAACTGAAGCTTTCTTT.